This T cell receptor beta chain stems from a study of shared T cell receptors in the human thymus. This CDR3 comprises 15 residues. CDR1 MNHEY and CDR2 SMNVEV come from the germline V gene (reference sequence). Trimming left V 4 bases short and J 2 bases short, with 15 bases between. The method was immunoSEQ multiplex PCR; TCRdb's version includes in-frame clones alone and lacks a portion of them. The sample contains about 380,000 clones, approximately 95% of which appear only once. This clonotype was sampled from a human donor. Sequencing was performed on thymocytes. The chain is built from TRBV27 and TRBJ2-7; the D gene is possibly TRBD1 (6 bases). The DNA of the CDR3 is TGTGCCAGCAGTTCTACCAGGGGACCCACCTACGAGCAGTACTTC. It yields the protein CASSSTRGPTYEQYF.